A selection of T cell receptor beta chains follows, all from one sample in a study of technical replicates of blood from four donors. Repertoires were generated with immunoSEQ multiplex PCR, while TCRdb's copy carries only in-frame clones and drops some. The sample shows some 96,000 clones, approximately 94% of them seen only once. Specimen: T cells isolated from PBMCs. The origin of the receptors is a human donor in good health. Each CDR3 is given without its conserved first and last residue. Each record gives: V gene, CDR3 protein.

>TRBV19
ACGTSGRGELF
>TRBV12-5
ASGKGGSTEAF
>TRBV11-2
ASSLDPSDRDTQY
>TRBV27
ASSLSVAGGPYEQY
>TRBV27
ASSLSGAYGYT
>TRBV11-2
ASSLGLAVSYNEQF
>TRBV28
ASSYTGGIY
>TRBV29-1
SGQVGGEGTEAF
>TRBV19
ASRGRDRVFGGYT
>TRBV29-1
SAGRGQGRYEQY
>TRBV18
ASSPDRYEQY
>TRBV28
ASSLFPTRGATNEKLF
>TRBV11-3
ASSSLHRDLMQY
>TRBV10-3
AIREGQGMAGELF
>TRBV6-5
ASSPPGTYYGYT
>TRBV11-2
ASSLEPPRNTEAF